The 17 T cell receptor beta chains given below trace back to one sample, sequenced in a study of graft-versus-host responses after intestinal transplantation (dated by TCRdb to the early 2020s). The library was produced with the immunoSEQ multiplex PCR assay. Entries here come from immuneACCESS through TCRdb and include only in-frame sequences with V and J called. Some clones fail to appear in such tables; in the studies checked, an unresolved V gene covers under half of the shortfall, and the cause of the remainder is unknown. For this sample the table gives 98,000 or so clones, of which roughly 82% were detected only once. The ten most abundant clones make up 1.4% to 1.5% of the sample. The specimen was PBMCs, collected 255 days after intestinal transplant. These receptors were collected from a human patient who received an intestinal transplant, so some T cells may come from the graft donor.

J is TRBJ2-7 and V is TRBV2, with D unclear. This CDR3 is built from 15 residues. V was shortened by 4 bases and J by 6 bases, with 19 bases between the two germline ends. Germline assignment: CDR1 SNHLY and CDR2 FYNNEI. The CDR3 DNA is TGTGCCAGCAGTGGGCCCACCGCTGCGCGGAGCGAGCAGTACTTC. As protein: CASSGPTAARSEQYF. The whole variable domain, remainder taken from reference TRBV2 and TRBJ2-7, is EPEVTQTPSHQVTQMGQEVILRCVPISNHLYFYWYRQILGQKVEFLVSFYNNEISEKSEIFDDQFSVERPDGSNFTLKIRSTKLEDSAMYFCASSGPTAARSEQYFGPGTRLTVT.

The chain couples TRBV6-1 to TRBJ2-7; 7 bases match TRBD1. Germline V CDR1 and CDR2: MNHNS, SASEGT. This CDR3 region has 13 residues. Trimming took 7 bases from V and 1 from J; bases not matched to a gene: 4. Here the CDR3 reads CASNDRESYEQYV. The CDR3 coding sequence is TGTGCCAGCAACGACAGGGAATCCTACGAGCAGTACGTC.

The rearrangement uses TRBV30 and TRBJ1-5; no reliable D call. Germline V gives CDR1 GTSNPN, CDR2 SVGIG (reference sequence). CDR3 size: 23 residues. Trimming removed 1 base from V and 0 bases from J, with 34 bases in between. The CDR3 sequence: CAWSAPLKRSGRTPPYSNQPQHF. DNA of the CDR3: TGTGCCTGGAGTGCCCCCTTAAAGAGGTCGGGGAGGACGCCTCCGTATAGCAATCAGCCCCAGCATTTT.

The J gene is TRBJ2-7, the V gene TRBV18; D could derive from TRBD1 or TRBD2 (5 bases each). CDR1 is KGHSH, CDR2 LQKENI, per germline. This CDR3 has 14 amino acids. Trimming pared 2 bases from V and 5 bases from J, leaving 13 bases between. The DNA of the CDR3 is TGTGCCAGCTCACCAGCGCCAGGGAGCCACGAGCAGTACTTC. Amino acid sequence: CASSPAPGSHEQYF.

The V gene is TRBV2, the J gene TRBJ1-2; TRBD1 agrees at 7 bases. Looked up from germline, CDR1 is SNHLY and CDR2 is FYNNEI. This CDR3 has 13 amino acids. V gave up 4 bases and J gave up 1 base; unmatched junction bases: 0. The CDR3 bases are TGTGCCAGCAGTGCAGGGGGTAACTATGGCTACACCTTC. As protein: CASSAGGNYGYTF.

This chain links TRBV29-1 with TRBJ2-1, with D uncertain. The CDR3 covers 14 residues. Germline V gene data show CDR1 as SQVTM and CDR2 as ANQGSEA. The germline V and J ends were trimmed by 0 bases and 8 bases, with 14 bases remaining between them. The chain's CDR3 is CSVEDRNRNYEQFF. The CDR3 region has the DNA TGCAGCGTTGAAGATCGGAACAGAAATTATGAGCAGTTCTTC.

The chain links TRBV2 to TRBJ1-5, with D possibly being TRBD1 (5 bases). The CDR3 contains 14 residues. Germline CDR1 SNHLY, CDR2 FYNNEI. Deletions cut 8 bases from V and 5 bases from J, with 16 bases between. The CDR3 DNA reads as TGTGCCAGCGCCCTCGGCAGGGAGCATCAGCCCCAGCATTTT. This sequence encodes CASALGREHQPQHF.

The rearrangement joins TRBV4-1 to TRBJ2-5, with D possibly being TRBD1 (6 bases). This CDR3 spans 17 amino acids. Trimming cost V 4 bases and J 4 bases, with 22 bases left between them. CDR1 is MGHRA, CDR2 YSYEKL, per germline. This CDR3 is CASSPSGWGRGGETQYF. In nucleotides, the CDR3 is TGCGCCAGCAGCCCGTCAGGCTGGGGCAGGGGTGGAGAGACCCAGTACTTC.

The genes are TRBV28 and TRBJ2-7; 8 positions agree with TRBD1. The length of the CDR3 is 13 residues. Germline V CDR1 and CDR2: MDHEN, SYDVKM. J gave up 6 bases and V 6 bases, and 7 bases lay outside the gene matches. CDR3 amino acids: CASRLTGTGEQYV. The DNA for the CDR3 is TGTGCCAGCAGGTTAACGGGGACAGGCGAGCAGTACGTC.

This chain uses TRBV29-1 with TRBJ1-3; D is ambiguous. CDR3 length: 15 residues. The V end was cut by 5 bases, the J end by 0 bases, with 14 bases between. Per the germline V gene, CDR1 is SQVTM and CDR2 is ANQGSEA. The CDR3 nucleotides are TGCAGCGTTCTAGGTACGGAGAGCTCTGGAAACACCATATATTTT. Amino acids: CSVLGTESSGNTIYF.

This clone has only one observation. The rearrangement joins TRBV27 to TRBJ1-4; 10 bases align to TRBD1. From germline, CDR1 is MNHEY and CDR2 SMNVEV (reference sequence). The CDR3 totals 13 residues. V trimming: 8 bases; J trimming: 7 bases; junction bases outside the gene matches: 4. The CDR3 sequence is CASADRGREKLFF. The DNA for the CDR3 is TGTGCCAGCGCTGACAGGGGGCGTGAAAAACTGTTTTTT.

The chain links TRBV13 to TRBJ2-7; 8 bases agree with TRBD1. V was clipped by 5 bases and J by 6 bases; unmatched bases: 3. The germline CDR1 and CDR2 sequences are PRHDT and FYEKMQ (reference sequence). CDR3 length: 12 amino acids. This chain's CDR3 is CASSGTGGEQYF. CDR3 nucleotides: TGTGCCAGCAGCGGTACAGGGGGCGAGCAGTACTTC.

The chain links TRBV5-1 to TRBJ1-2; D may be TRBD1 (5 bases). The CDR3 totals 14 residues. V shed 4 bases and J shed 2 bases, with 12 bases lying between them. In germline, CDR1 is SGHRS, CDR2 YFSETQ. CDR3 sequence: CASSTRQGNYGYTF. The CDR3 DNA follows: TGCGCCAGCAGCACCCGGCAGGGAAACTATGGCTACACCTTC.

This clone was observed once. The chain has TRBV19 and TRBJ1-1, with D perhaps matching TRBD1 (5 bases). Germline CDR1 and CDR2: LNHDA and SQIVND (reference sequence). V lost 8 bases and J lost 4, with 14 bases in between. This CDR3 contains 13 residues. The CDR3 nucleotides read TGTGCCAGTTTGAGGGGCGGGATCACTGAAGCTTTCTTT. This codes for CASLRGGITEAFF.

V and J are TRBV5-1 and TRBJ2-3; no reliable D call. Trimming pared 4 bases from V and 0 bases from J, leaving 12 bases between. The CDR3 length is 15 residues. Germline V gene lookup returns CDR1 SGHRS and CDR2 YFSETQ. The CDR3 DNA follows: TGCGCCAGCAGCCACCAGCACGCTAGCACAGATACGCAGTATTTT. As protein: CASSHQHASTDTQYF.

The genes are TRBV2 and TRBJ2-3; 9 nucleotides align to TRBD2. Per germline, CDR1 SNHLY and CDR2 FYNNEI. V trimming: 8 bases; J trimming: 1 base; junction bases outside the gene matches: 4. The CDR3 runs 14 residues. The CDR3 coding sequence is TGTGCCAGCGGGCGGGAGGGGGGCACAGATACGCAGTATTTT. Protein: CASGREGGTDTQYF.

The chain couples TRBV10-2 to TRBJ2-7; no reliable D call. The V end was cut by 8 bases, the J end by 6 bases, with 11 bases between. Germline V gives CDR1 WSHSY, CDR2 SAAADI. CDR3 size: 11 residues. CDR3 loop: CASGPGSEQYV. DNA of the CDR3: TGCGCCAGCGGCCCCGGCAGCGAGCAGTACGTC.